A single sample gave rise to the 7 T cell receptor beta chains below, sequenced in a study of T cells after yellow fever vaccination. TCRdb reprocessed the 5' RACE reads with MiXCR, giving one entry per CDR3 protein. Found here are 100,000 to 150,000 distinct CDR3 sequences, roughly 9% of them singletons; the top ten hold 40%. The specimen was CD8+ T cells sorted from PBMCs, collected on the day of the yellow fever booster vaccination. These receptors came from a man aged 18 to 29 who received the YFV17D yellow fever vaccine.

The chain employs TRBV4-2 and TRBJ2-3, with 7 positions matching TRBD1. CDR3 length equals 15 residues. Germline V lookup: CDR1 LGHNA, CDR2 YNFKEQ. V shed 4 bases and J 5 bases; nucleotides not matched to a gene: 9. CDR3 loop: CASSPIAGGIDTQYF. The CDR3 DNA sequence: TGTGCCAGCAGCCCCATAGCAGGGGGTATAGATACGCAGTATTTT.

The chain has TRBV6-5 and TRBJ2-3; 10 nucleotides align to TRBD2. The CDR3 contains 15 residues. Germline lookup yields CDR1 MNHEY and CDR2 SVGAGI. After removal of 6 bases from V and 1 base from J, the junction contained 4 bases not matched to a gene. The CDR3 is CASSPLAGGTDTQYF. CDR3 coding DNA: TGTGCCAGCAGCCCCCTAGCGGGAGGCACAGATACGCAGTATTTT.

This clonotype appeared a few times. The J gene is TRBJ1-1, the V gene TRBV5-4, with a possible D match to TRBD1 (6 bases). The V gene's germline CDR1 is SGHNT and CDR2 YYREEE (reference sequence). V lost 1 base, J lost 4 bases, and 14 bases lay in between. This CDR3 region has 15 residues. The CDR3 spells CASSLSWGGGTEAFF. The CDR3 DNA is TGTGCCAGCAGCTTGTCGTGGGGAGGGGGCACTGAAGCTTTCTTT.

The chain combines TRBV12-3 or TRBV12-4 with TRBJ2-7; maybe TRBD1 (7 bases). The V and J ends lost 4 bases and 1 base respectively, with 14 bases between them. The CDR3 has 15 residues. The CDR3: CASSSAGGISYEQYF. The CDR3 region has the DNA TGTGCCAGCAGTTCCGCAGGGGGGATATCCTACGAGCAGTACTTC.

This clonotype turned up a few times. This rearrangement joins TRBV6-5 to TRBJ2-4, with a possible D match to TRBD2 (6 bases). Germline CDR1 MNHEY, CDR2 SVGAGI. The V end was cut by 2 bases, the J end by 0 bases, with 11 bases between. The CDR3 is 16 amino acids. Here the CDR3 DNA reads TGTGCCAGCAGTTACCAGGCGGGGCTAGCCAAAAACATTCAGTACTTC. Translation gives CASSYQAGLAKNIQYF.

This rearrangement joins TRBV11-1 to TRBJ2-1; D is uncertain. The V end was cut by 5 bases, the J end by 9 bases, with 17 bases between. CDR3 size: 14 residues. Germline CDR1 and CDR2: SGHAT and FQDESV (reference sequence). The CDR3 DNA is TGTGCCAGCAGCCCACCCTCAAGGATTAGTGAGCAGTTCTTC. Protein sequence: CASSPPSRISEQFF.

The chain carries TRBV20-1 and TRBJ2-1, with 7 positions matching TRBD1. This CDR3 region has 15 residues. Germline assignment: CDR1 DFQATT and CDR2 SNEGSKA (reference sequence). The trim removed 0 bases at V and 2 bases at J, leaving 4 bases unmatched. CDR3: CSARDRGQAYNEQFF. The CDR3 DNA is TGCAGTGCTAGAGATCGCGGACAGGCCTACAATGAGCAGTTCTTC.